The 21 T cell receptor beta chains below all came from one sample that was sequenced in a study of T cells in localized non-small cell lung cancer. The protocol was immunoSEQ multiplex PCR, while the TCRdb copy is restricted to in-frame clones and leaves out a portion. The sample lists roughly 50,000 clones, around four fifths occurring once. Sequencing used peripheral blood, obtained before any cancer treatment. The receptors stem from a female donor older than 55 with stage II squamous cell lung carcinoma.

V and J are TRBV6-6 and TRBJ2-5, with TRBD2 identical over 7 bases. Germline CDR1 MNHNY, CDR2 SVGAGI (reference sequence). Unmatched junction bases numbered 11, after V lost 8 bases and J lost 5 bases. The CDR3 has 14 residues. In DNA, the CDR3 is TGTGCCAGCCGGAGGGACTATGGGGCGGAGACCCAGTACTTC. Its protein product is CASRRDYGAETQYF.

The chain couples TRBV5-1 to TRBJ2-1; 7 nucleotides align to TRBD2. Losses at the gene ends were 4 bases for V and 9 bases for J; bases not matched to a gene: 7. Germline V lookup: CDR1 SGHRS, CDR2 YFSETQ. The CDR3 is made up of 13 amino acids. The CDR3: CASSRTSATEQFF. The CDR3 DNA reads TGCGCCAGCAGCCGAACTAGCGCAACTGAGCAGTTCTTC.

V is TRBV5-4 and J is TRBJ1-1, with TRBD1 as a possible D gene (6 bases). Germline V gene data show CDR1 as SGHNT and CDR2 as YYREEE (reference sequence). There are 17 residues in the CDR3. Trimming took 4 bases from V and 2 from J, leaving 21 bases between them. CDR3 protein: CASSPIRGASINTEAFF. CDR3 coding DNA: TGTGCCAGCAGCCCAATTAGGGGGGCATCTATAAACACTGAAGCTTTCTTT.

The genes are TRBV6-6 and TRBJ1-6; 8 nucleotides line up with TRBD1. Trimming cost V 5 bases and J 10 bases; bases outside gene matches: 10. The CDR3 has 15 amino acids. CDR1 and CDR2 (germline): MNHNY, SVGAGI (reference sequence). The CDR3 reads CASSERQGTKSPLHF. CDR3 sequence (DNA): TGTGCCAGCAGTGAGAGACAGGGGACCAAGTCACCCCTCCACTTT.

The chain combines TRBV18 with TRBJ2-7; D is unclear. V lost 3 bases to trimming and J lost 6 bases, with 6 bases between them. CDR1 is KGHSH, CDR2 LQKENI, per germline. This CDR3 comprises 11 residues. CDR3 protein: CASSPTGEQYF. The CDR3 DNA sequence: TGTGCCAGCTCACCTACGGGCGAGCAGTACTTC.

The V and J genes are TRBV5-6 and TRBJ1-2; no firm D call. From germline, CDR1 is SGHDT and CDR2 YYEEEE. This CDR3 has 15 amino acids. Trimming left V 0 bases short and J 4 bases short, with 13 bases between. CDR3 DNA: TGTGCCAGCAGCTTGGGGGATCGGCCATTCTATGGCTACACCTTC. This codes for CASSLGDRPFYGYTF. The full variable domain, completed using reference TRBV5-6 and TRBJ1-2, is DAGVTQSPTHLIKTRGQQVTLRCSPKSGHDTVSWYQQALGQGPQFIFQYYEEEERQRGNFPDRFSGHQFPNYSSELNVNALLLGDSALYLCASSLGDRPFYGYTFGSGTRLTVV.

The chain recombines TRBV27 with TRBJ1-2; D may be TRBD1 (5 bases). Germline assignment: CDR1 MNHEY and CDR2 SMNVEV (reference sequence). This CDR3 comprises 14 residues. With 2 bases removed from V and 5 bases from J, the gap between germline ends came to 12 bases. DNA for the CDR3: TGTGCCAGCAGTTTAGGCACGGGGGGTTATGGCTACACCTTC. Residues: CASSLGTGGYGYTF.

This sequence joins TRBV18 and TRBJ2-3; D gene unclear. CDR3 length equals 15 residues. The germline V gene encodes CDR1 KGHSH and CDR2 LQKENI. Trimming removed 6 bases from V and 3 bases from J, with 16 bases in between. CDR3 nucleotide sequence: TGTGCCAGCTCCCGCGGTAGTGGCCAAACAGATACGCAGTATTTT. Translation gives CASSRGSGQTDTQYF.

The chain uses TRBV4-1 and TRBJ2-7, with D uncertain. V gave up 4 bases and J gave up 0 bases, with 10 bases separating them. Germline V gene sequence: CDR1 MGHRA, CDR2 YSYEKL. The CDR3 has 14 residues. This CDR3 reads CASSPSDNSYEQYF. CDR3 nucleotides: TGCGCCAGCAGCCCAAGTGACAACTCCTACGAGCAGTACTTC.

The chain carries TRBV5-4 and TRBJ2-1; 8 bases line up with TRBD1. There are 14 residues in the CDR3. Germline V gene data show CDR1 as SGHNT and CDR2 as YYREEE (reference sequence). V shed 4 bases, J shed 6 bases, and the junction held 6 bases outside the gene matches. CDR3 sequence (DNA): TGTGCCAGCAGCGTGGACAGGGTCGGCAATGAGCAGTTCTTC. Encoded protein: CASSVDRVGNEQFF.

V and J are TRBV5-1 and TRBJ2-5; D tentatively reads TRBD1 or TRBD2 (5 bases each). CDR3 length: 14 amino acids. The V gene lost 4 bases and the J gene lost 0 bases, with 10 bases spanning the gap. Per the germline V gene, CDR1 is SGHRS and CDR2 is YFSETQ. Written as DNA, the CDR3 is TGCGCCAGCAGCCGGGGCAGGGACCAAGAGACCCAGTACTTC. Translated, it gives CASSRGRDQETQYF.

The chain is built from TRBV13 and TRBJ2-3; D might be TRBD1 (6 bases). CDR1 and CDR2 from the germline V gene are PRHDT and FYEKMQ (reference sequence). Trimming took 2 bases from V and 0 from J, leaving 12 bases between them. The CDR3 is made up of 16 amino acids. CDR3 protein: CASSLRRDTSTDTQYF. The CDR3 nucleotides are TGTGCCAGCAGCTTACGCCGGGACACTAGCACAGATACGCAGTATTTT.

This clone was seen only once. The CDR3 spells CASSSLGTNAETQYF. In nucleotides, the CDR3 is TGTGCCAGCAGCTCCCTTGGGACGAATGCCGAGACCCAGTACTTC. The chain couples TRBV5-6 to TRBJ2-5; either TRBD1 or TRBD2 may fit D (5 bases each). V gave up 3 bases and J gave up 5 bases, with 17 bases separating them. The germline CDR1 and CDR2 sequences are SGHDT and YYEEEE. This CDR3 has 15 residues.

The rearrangement joins TRBV7-9 to TRBJ1-1; D is ambiguous. The ends were cut back, 4 bases at V and 1 base at J, with 7 bases in the middle. This CDR3 region has 13 residues. Per the germline V gene, CDR1 is SEHNR and CDR2 is FQNEAQ (reference sequence). The CDR3 DNA reads as TGTGCCAGCAGCTGGGGAGAGAACACTGAAGCTTTCTTT. It is translated as CASSWGENTEAFF.

The gene calls are TRBV15 and TRBJ1-1; D not certain. The CDR3 is 14 amino acids. Trimming took off 1 base at V and 2 bases at J, with 8 bases between the two ends. Germline CDR1 is LNHNV and CDR2 is YYDKDF (reference sequence). CDR3 amino acids: CATSRGGGNTEAFF. As DNA, the CDR3 is TGTGCCACCAGCAGAGGCGGAGGCAACACTGAAGCTTTCTTT.

The rearrangement links TRBV12-5 to TRBJ1-5, with TRBD1 matching 7 bases. Germline V gene lookup returns CDR1 LGHNT and CDR2 FRNRAP. The CDR3 contains 17 residues. V lost 2 bases to trimming and J lost 1 base; unmatched junction nucleotides: 8. As DNA, the CDR3 is TGTGCTAGTGGTTTGCAACACACAGGGGTAAGCAATCAGCCCCAGCATTTT. Translation: CASGLQHTGVSNQPQHF. Combining the CDR3 with reference TRBV12-5 and TRBJ1-5 gives the whole variable domain DARVTQTPRHKVTEMGQEVTMRCQPILGHNTVFWYRQTMMQGLELLAYFRNRAPLDDSGMPKDRFSAEMPDATLATLKIQPSEPRDSAVYFCASGLQHTGVSNQPQHFGDGTRLSIL.

This clone was observed a handful of times. This chain's CDR3 is CSVYRDRGLNTEAFF. Written as DNA, the CDR3 is TGCAGCGTGTACCGGGACAGGGGGTTGAACACTGAAGCTTTCTTT. The chain recombines TRBV29-1 with TRBJ1-1, with TRBD1 matching 11 bases. This CDR3 region has 15 residues. Germline CDR1 SQVTM, CDR2 ANQGSEA. Unmatched junction bases numbered 6, after V lost 6 bases and J lost 0 bases.

The chain recombines TRBV27 with TRBJ2-1; perhaps TRBD1 as D (6 bases). Per germline, CDR1 MNHEY and CDR2 SMNVEV (reference sequence). V lost 6 bases and J 8 bases, leaving 14 bases between the germline ends. The CDR3 runs 13 residues. The CDR3 reads CASSPTDRDEQFF. The CDR3 nucleotides are TGTGCCAGCAGCCCCACGGACAGAGATGAGCAGTTCTTC.

Only a few counts were recorded for this clone. For the CDR3, the DNA is TGTGCCAGCAGCCGAGACAGGGGACCTGGCTACACCTTC. Translation gives CASSRDRGPGYTF. This sequence joins TRBV7-2 and TRBJ1-2, with TRBD1 matching over 8 bases. The CDR3 spans 13 residues. Trimming removed 5 bases from V and 7 bases from J; junction bases left unmatched: 6. CDR1 is SGHTA and CDR2 is FQGNSA in the germline V gene.

The chain combines TRBV2 with TRBJ2-7; D possibly matches TRBD1 or TRBD2 (5 bases each). From germline, CDR1 is SNHLY and CDR2 FYNNEI. V gave up 6 bases and J gave up 2 bases, with 11 bases separating them. The CDR3 sequence is 13 residues long. The CDR3 DNA is TGTGCCAGCAGCATCCGGGACCCCTACGAGCAGTACTTC. Protein sequence: CASSIRDPYEQYF. Together with reference TRBV2 and TRBJ2-7, the CDR3 gives the full variable domain: EPEVTQTPSHQVTQMGQEVILRCVPISNHLYFYWYRQILGQKVEFLVSFYNNEISEKSEIFDDQFSVERPDGSNFTLKIRSTKLEDSAMYFCASSIRDPYEQYFGPGTRLTVT.

V gene TRBV5-1 combines with J gene TRBJ1-2; D call uncertain. This CDR3 contains 14 residues. Trimming shortened V by 3 bases and J by 5 bases, and 14 bases separated the two germline ends. The germline gives CDR1 SGHRS, CDR2 YFSETQ. Written as DNA, the CDR3 is TGCGCCAGCAGCTCCTCCTCTCAAACTTATGGCTACACCTTC. Its protein product is CASSSSSQTYGYTF.